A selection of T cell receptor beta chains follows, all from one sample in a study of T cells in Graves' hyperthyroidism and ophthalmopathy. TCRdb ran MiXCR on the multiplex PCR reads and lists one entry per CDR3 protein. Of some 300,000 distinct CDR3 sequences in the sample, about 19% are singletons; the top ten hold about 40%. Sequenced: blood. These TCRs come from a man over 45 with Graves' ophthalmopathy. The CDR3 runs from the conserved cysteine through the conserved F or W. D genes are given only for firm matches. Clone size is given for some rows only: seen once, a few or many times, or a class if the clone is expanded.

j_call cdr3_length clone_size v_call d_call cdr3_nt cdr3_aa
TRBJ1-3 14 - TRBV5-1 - TGCGCCAGCAGCTCCGGGGGAGCTGGAAACACCATATATTTT CASSSGGAGNTIYF
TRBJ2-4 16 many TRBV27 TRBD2 TGTGCCAGCAGTAAACGCGCGCGGGAGGACAAAAACATTCAGTACTTC CASSKRAREDKNIQYF
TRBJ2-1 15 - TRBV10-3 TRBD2 TGTGCCATCAGTACTAGCGGGAGTTCCTACAATGAGCAGTTCTTC CAISTSGSSYNEQFF
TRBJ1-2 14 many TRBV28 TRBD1 TGTGCCAGCAGTTTAGCGACAGGGGATTCTGGCTACACCTTC CASSLATGDSGYTF
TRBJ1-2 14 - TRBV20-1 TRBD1 TGCAGTGCTTCCTTACAGGGGTATAACTATGGCTACACCTTC CSASLQGYNYGYTF
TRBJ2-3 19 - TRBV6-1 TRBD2 TGTGCCAGCAGTGATCGCCTAGCGGGAGAGGTCCTAAGCACAGATACGCAGTATTTT CASSDRLAGEVLSTDTQYF
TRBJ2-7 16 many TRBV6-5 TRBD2 TGTGCCAGCAGTTACTCTGGACTAGCGGGAACGAACGAGCAGTACTTC CASSYSGLAGTNEQYF
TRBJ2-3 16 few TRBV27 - TGTGCCAGCAGTTTATCAGGGGTACTTAGCACAGATACGCAGTATTTT CASSLSGVLSTDTQYF
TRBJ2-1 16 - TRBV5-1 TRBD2 TGCGCCAGCAGCCCCACAGCGGGAGAACCCTACAATGAGCAGTTCTTC CASSPTAGEPYNEQFF
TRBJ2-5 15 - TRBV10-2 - TGCGCCAGCAGTGATGACAGACAATACCAAGAGACCCAGTACTTC CASSDDRQYQETQYF
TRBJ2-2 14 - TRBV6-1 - TGTGCCAGCAGTGACCAACCGAACACCGGGGAGCTGTTTTTT CASSDQPNTGELFF
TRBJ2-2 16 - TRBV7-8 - TGTGCCAGCAGCTTAGGTTCGGTCCAGAACACCGGGGAGCTGTTTTTT CASSLGSVQNTGELFF
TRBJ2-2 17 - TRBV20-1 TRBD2 TGCAGTGCTAGGAGGTTTCTAGCGGGAGGGCCGAGCGGGGAGCTGTTTTTT CSARRFLAGGPSGELFF
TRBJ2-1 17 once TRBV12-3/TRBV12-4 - TGTGCCAGCAGTTCTTCCCATACATCGACTAGTACAAATGAGCAGTTCTTC CASSSSHTSTSTNEQFF
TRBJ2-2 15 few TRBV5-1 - TGCGCCAGCAGCTCGTCAGGACAGCCGACCGGGGAGCTGTTTTTT CASSSSGQPTGELFF
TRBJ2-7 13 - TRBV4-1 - TGCGCCAGCAGCTTTCAAATCTCGTACGAGCAGTACTTC CASSFQISYEQYF
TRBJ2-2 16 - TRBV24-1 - TGTGCCACCAGTGATTTGTGGGGTACGAACACCGGGGAGCTGTTTTTT CATSDLWGTNTGELFF
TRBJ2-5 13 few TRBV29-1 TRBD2 TGCAGCGTTCTCCGGGGACTAGAAGAGACCCAGTACTTC CSVLRGLEETQYF
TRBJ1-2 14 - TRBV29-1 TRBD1 TGCAGCGTTGTAGGCAGGGGGCGAGACTATGGCTACACCTTC CSVVGRGRDYGYTF
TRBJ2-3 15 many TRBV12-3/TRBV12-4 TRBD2 TGTGCCAGCTCGTTTTGGACTAGCGGCACAGATACGCAGTATTTT CASSFWTSGTDTQYF
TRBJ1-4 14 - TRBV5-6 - TGTGCCAGCAGCCGGAGGGACCGGGGGGGAAAACTGTTTTTT CASSRRDRGGKLFF
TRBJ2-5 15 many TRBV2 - TGTGCCTACCTTATCCCCCTACCAGGGCGGGAGACCCAGTACTTC CAYLIPLPGRETQYF
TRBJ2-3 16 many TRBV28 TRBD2 TGTGCCAGCAGTCCCATTAGCGGGAGGGCAGGGGATACGCAGTATTTT CASSPISGRAGDTQYF
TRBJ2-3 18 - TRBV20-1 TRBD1 TGCAGTGCTAGAGAATCGGGGTCTCGGACAGGGGGCGCAGATACGCAGTATTTT CSARESGSRTGGADTQYF
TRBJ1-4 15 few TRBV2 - TGTGCCAGCAGTGAAGCTCGTATTGCCGATGAAAAACTGTTTTTT CASSEARIADEKLFF
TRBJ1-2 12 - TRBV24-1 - TGTGCCACCAGTGTGGAGGGACGTGGCTACACCTTC CATSVEGRGYTF
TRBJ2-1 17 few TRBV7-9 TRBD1 TGTGCCAGCAGCTTAAATTCGAACAGGGGCTCCTACAATGAGCAGTTCTTC CASSLNSNRGSYNEQFF
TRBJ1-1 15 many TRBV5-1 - TGCGCCAGCAGCTTGGAAGGCGTCCTGAACACTGAAGCTTTCTTT CASSLEGVLNTEAFF
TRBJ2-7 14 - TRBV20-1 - TGCAGTGCTAGAGACCCGGGTGAGGCCTACGAGCAGTACTTC CSARDPGEAYEQYF
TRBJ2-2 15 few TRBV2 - TGTGCCAGCATGATAAGCATAAGTCACACCGGGGAGCTGTTTTTT CASMISISHTGELFF
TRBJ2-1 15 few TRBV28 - TGTGCCAGCACCTCGGACAGTAGCTCCTACAATGAGCAGTTCTTC CASTSDSSSYNEQFF
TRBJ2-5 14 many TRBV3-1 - TGTGCCAGCAGCCAAGGCGTTCGGAAAGAGACCCAGTACTTC CASSQGVRKETQYF
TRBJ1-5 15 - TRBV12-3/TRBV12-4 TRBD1 TGTGCCAGCAGTGGGACAGGGTCATTAAATCAGCCCCAGCATTTT CASSGTGSLNQPQHF
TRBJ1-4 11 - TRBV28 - TGTGCCAGCGGGGTTAATGAAAAACTGTTTTTT CASGVNEKLFF
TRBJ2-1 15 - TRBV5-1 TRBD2 TGTGCCAGCAGCTTGTCGGAGCGGGAGTACAATGAGCAGTTCTTC CASSLSEREYNEQFF
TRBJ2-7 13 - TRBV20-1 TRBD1 TGCAGTGCTACCCCGGGACAGGGCTACGAGCAGTACTTC CSATPGQGYEQYF
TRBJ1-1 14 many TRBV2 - TGTGCCAGCAGTGAAGCGGCAGGGGACACTGAAGCTTTCTTT CASSEAAGDTEAFF
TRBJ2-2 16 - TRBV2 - TGTGCCAGCACTGAACCCCCCGGAGGCAGCACCGGGGAGCTGTTTTTT CASTEPPGGSTGELFF
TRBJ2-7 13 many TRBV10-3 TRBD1 TGTGCCATCAGTGACGACAGGGGGGGCGAGCAGTACTTC CAISDDRGGEQYF
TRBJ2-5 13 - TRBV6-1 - TGTGCCAGCAGTGACAGGCTAATAGAGACCCAGTACTTC CASSDRLIETQYF
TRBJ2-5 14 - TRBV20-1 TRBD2 TGCAGTGCTAGACTAGCGGGAGAAATGGAGACCCAGTACTTC CSARLAGEMETQYF
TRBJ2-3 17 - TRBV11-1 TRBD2 TGTGCCAGCAGCAAGCCGGGACTAGCGGGAGACGGTGATACGCAGTATTTT CASSKPGLAGDGDTQYF
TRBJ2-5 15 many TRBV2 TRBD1 TGTGCCAGCAGTGAATGGGACAGGGTACAAGAGACCCAGTACTTC CASSEWDRVQETQYF
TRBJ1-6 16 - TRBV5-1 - TGTGCCAGCAACCAGATGGCCAGCTCCTATAATTCACCCCTCCACTTT CASNQMASSYNSPLHF
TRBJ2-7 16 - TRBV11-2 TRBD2 TGTGCCAGTAGTCTCCGGACTAGCGGGAGATCCTACGAGCAGTACTTC CASSLRTSGRSYEQYF
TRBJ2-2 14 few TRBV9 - TGTGCCAGCAGCATACGAGACAACACCGGGGAGCTGTTTTTT CASSIRDNTGELFF
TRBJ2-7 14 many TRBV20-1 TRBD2 TGCAGTGCCCTCTCGGGCGGGAGCTCCTACGAGCAGTACTTC CSALSGGSSYEQYF
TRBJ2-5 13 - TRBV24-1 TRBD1 TGTGCCACCAGTCGACAGGGGAGAGAGACCCAGTACTTC CATSRQGRETQYF
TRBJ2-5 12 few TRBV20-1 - TGCAGTGCTAGCGGTCCAAAAGAGACCCAGTACTTC CSASGPKETQYF
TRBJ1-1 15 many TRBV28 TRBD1 TGTGCCAGCAGTTATACAGGGGGCAGGAACACTGAAGCTTTCTTT CASSYTGGRNTEAFF
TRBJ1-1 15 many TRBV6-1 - TGTGCCAGCAGTGGCCTGGGGGCGCAGAACACTGAAGCTTTCTTT CASSGLGAQNTEAFF
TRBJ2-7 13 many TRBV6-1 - TGTGCCAGCAGGTCCGGGACCCCCTACGAGCAGTACTTC CASRSGTPYEQYF
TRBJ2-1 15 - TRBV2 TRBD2 TGTGCCAGCGAGGAGGGGGGGACTAGCGGGACCGAGCAGTTCTTC CASEEGGTSGTEQFF
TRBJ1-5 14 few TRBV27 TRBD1 TGTGCCAGCGCCATTGACAGGGGCAATCAGCCCCAGCATTTT CASAIDRGNQPQHF